This T cell receptor (beta chain) was recorded in a study of blood T cells in healthy people across ages. The CDR3 is 12 amino acids. V lost 0 bases and J lost 7, with 9 bases in between. Per germline, CDR1 DFQATT and CDR2 SNEGSKA (reference sequence). Study findings and constraints: Long-lived donors had more naive CD4+ cells and higher diversity than aged donors.

The draw of peripheral blood yielded ten milliliters from each donor. In the case of this clonotype: Its specificity is unknown.

Next came a second PCR, run for about 6 to 12 cycles, which used a sample-barcoded 5' primer along with a J-beta primer mix. TCRdb re-analysed the 5' RACE reads in MiXCR, keeping a single row per CDR3 protein. This sample has about 1.1 million distinct CDR3 sequences; 35% to 45% occur once, and the top ten carry around 13%. The sequencing sample was made of blood. This chain uses TRBV20-1 with TRBJ1-2; weak D call: TRBD1 (6 bases). The origin of this receptor is a man younger than 35 in good health. CDR3 in DNA: TGCAGTGCTAGAGATGGGGGCTCTGGCTACACCTTC. Residues: CSARDGGSGYTF.